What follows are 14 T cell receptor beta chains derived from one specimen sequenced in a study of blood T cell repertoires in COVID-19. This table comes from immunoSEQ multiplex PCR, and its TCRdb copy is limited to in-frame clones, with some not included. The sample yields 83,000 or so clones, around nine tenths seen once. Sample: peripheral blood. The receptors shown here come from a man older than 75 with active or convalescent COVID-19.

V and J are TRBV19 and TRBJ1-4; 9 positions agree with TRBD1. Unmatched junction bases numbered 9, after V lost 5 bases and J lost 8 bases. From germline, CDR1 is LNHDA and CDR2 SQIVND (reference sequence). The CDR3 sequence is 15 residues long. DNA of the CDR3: TGTGCCAGTAGTCCACCACAGGGGGCAGGGGAAAAACTGTTTTTT. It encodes CASSPPQGAGEKLFF.

CDR3 protein: CASRRDTTGELFF. The CDR3 DNA sequence: TGCGCCAGCAGACGGGACACAACCGGGGAGCTGTTTTTT. V and J are TRBV5-1 and TRBJ2-2; a possible D gene is TRBD1 (6 bases). The V gene's germline CDR1 is SGHRS and CDR2 YFSETQ. V was pared by 5 bases and J by 5 bases, with 10 bases between. The CDR3 runs 13 residues.

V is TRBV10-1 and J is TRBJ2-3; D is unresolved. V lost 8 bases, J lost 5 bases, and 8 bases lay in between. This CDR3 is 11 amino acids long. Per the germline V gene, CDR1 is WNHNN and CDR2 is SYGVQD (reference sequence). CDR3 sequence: CASGRLDTQYF. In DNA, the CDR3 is TGCGCCAGCGGCAGGTTAGATACGCAGTATTTT.

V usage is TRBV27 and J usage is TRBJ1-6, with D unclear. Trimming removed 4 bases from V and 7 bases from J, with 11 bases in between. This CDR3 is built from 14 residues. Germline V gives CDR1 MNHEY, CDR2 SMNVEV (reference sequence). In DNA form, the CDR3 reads TGTGCCAGCAGTTCGAGACAAATAAATTCACCCCTCCACTTT. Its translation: CASSSRQINSPLHF.

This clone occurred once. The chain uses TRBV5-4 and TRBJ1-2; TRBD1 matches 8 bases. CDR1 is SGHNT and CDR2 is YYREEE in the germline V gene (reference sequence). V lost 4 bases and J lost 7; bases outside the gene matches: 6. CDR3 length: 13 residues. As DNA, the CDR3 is TGTGCCAGCAGCCTCGACAGGGGAGTTGGCTACACCTTC. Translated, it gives CASSLDRGVGYTF.

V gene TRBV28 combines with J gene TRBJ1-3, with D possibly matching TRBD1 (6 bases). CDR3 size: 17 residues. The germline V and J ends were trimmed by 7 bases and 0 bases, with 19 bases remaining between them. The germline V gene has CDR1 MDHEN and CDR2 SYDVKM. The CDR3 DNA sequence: TGTGCCAGCACAAGAAGAACAGGGAGTCCCTCTGGAAACACCATATATTTT. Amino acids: CASTRRTGSPSGNTIYF.

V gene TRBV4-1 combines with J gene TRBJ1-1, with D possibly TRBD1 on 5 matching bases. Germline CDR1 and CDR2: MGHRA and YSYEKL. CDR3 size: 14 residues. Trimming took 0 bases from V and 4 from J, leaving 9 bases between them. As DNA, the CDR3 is TGCGCCAGCAGCCAAGAAGGGCAGGGCACTGAAGCTTTCTTT. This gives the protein CASSQEGQGTEAFF.

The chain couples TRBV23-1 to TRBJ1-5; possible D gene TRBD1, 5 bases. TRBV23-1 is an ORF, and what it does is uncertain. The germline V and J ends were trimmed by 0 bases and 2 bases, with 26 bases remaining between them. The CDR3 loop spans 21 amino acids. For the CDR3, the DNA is TGCGCCAGCAGTCAATCATGGGAAACAGGATACCCTTTTTACCGCAATCAGCCCCAGCATTTT. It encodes CASSQSWETGYPFYRNQPQHF.

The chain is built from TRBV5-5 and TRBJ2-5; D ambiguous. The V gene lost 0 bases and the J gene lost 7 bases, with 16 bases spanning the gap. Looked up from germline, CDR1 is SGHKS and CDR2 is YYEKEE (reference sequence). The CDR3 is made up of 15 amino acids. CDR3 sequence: CASSLDYTILGTQYF. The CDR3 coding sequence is TGTGCCAGCAGCTTGGACTATACTATCCTCGGGACCCAGTACTTC. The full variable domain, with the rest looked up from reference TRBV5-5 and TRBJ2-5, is DAGVTQSPTHLIKTRGQQVTLRCSPISGHKSVSWYQQVLGQGPQFIFQYYEKEERGRGNFPDRFSARQFPNYSSELNVNALLLGDSALYLCASSLDYTILGTQYFGPGTRLLVL.

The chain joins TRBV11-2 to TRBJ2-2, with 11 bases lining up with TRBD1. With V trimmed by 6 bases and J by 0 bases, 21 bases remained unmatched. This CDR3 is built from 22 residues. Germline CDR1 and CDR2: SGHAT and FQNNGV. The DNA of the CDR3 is TGTGCCAGCAGTCGGACAGGGGGCTTCCCGGCCCTAGCGGGGACGAACACCGGGGAGCTGTTTTTT. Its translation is CASSRTGGFPALAGTNTGELFF. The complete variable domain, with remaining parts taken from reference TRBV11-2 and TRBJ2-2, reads EAGVAQSPRYKIIEKRQSVAFWCNPISGHATLYWYQQILGQGPKLLIQFQNNGVVDDSQLPKDRFSAERLKGVDSTLKIQPAKLEDSAVYLCASSRTGGFPALAGTNTGELFFGEGSRLTVL.

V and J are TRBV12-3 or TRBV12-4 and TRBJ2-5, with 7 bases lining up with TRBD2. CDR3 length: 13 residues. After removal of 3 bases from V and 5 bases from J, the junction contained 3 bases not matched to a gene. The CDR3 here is CASSFGGGETQYF. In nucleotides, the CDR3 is TGTGCCAGCAGTTTTGGGGGAGGGGAGACCCAGTACTTC.

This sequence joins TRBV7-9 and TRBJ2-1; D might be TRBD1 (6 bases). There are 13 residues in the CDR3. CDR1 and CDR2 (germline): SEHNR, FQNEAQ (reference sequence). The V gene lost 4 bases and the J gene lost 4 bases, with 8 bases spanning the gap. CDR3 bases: TGTGCCAGCAGCTGGACAGTGTACAATGAGCAGTTCTTC. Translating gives CASSWTVYNEQFF. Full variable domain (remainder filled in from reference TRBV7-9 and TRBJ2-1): DTGVSQNPRHKITKRGQNVTFRCDPISEHNRLYWYRQTLGQGPEFLTYFQNEAQLEKSRLLSDRFSAERPKGSFSTLEIQRTEQGDSAMYLCASSWTVYNEQFFGPGTRLTVL.

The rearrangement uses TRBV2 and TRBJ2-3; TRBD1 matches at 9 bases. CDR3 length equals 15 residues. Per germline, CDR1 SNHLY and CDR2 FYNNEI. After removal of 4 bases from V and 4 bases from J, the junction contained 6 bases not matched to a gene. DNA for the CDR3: TGTGCCAGCAGTGGGGGACAGGGTAACCCAGATACGCAGTATTTT. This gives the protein CASSGGQGNPDTQYF.

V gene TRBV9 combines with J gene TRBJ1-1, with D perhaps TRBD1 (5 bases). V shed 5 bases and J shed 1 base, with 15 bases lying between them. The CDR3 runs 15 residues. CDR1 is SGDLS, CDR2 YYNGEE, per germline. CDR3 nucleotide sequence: TGTGCCAGCAGTGCCGGAGGGGCAGGGAACACTGAAGCTTTCTTT. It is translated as CASSAGGAGNTEAFF. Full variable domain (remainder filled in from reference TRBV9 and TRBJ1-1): DSGVTQTPKHLITATGQRVTLRCSPRSGDLSVYWYQQSLDQGLQFLIQYYNGEERAKGNILERFSAQQFPDLHSELNLSSLELGDSALYFCASSAGGAGNTEAFFGQGTRLTVV.